This TCR beta chain originates from a study of post-analysis software for immune sequencing data. In the study overall: The study covered relapsing-remitting, secondary progressive and progressive-relapsing courses of multiple sclerosis. The study, taken as a whole, reports: Samples from a shared batch, those prepared together, strongly co-clustered by F measure. Controls showed lower frequencies than patients for a few TRBV segments, and TRBV5-6, TRBV5-1 and TRBV20-1 were among these. The study found significantly lower normalized Chao1 diversity in multiple sclerosis patients than in controls.

Unique molecular identifiers were carried by the TCR beta cDNA libraries. T cells, roughly 1 to 10 million of them, yielded 500,000 or so cDNA molecules. TCRdb re-derived calls from the PCR reads in MiXCR, one entry per CDR3 protein. The sample has around 440,000 distinct CDR3 sequences; around 40% are singletons. This clonotype has a handful of counts. Antigen: not known. Trimming removed 4 bases at V and 4 bases at J, with 11 bases between. The CDR3 has 13 residues. Germline-derived CDR1 and CDR2 are SQVTM and ANQGSEA. The sequencing input was blood. The receptor was derived from a girl aged 10-17 years with multiple sclerosis. The chain is built from TRBV29-1 and TRBJ2-1; the D is unclear. The chain's CDR3 is CSVGPSRYNEQFF. The CDR3 DNA is TGCAGCGTTGGACCCAGTCGGTACAATGAGCAGTTCTTC.